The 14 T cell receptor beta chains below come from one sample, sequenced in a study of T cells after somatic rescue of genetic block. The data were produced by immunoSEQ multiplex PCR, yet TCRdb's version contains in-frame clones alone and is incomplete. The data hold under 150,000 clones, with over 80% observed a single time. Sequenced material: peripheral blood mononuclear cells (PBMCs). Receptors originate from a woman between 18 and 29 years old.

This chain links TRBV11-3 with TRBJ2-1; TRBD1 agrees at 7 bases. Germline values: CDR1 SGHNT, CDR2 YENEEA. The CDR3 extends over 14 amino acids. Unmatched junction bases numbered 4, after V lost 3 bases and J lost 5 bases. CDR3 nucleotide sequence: TGTGCCAGCAGCTTGTGGACAGGCGACAATGAGCAGTTCTTC. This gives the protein CASSLWTGDNEQFF.

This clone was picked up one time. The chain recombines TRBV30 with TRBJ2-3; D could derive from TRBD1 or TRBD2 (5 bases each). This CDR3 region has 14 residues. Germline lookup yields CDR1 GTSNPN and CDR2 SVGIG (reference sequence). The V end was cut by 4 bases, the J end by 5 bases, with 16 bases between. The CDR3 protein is CAWTGGEPGDTQYF. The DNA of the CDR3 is TGTGCCTGGACTGGGGGTGAACCGGGAGATACGCAGTATTTT.

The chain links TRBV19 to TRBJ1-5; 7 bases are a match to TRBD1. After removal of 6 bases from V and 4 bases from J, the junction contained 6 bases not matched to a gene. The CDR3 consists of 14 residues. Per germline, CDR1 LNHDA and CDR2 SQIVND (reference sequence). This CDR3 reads CASSSATGNQPQHF. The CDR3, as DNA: TGTGCCAGTAGCAGCGCGACAGGGAATCAGCCCCAGCATTTT.

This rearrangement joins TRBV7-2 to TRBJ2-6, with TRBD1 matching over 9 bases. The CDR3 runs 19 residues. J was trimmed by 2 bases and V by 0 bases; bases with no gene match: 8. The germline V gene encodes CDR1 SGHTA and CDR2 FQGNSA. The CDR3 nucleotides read TGTGCCAGCAGCTTAGCCTTAATGGACAGGGGAACTGGGGCCAACGTCCTGACTTTC. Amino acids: CASSLALMDRGTGANVLTF.

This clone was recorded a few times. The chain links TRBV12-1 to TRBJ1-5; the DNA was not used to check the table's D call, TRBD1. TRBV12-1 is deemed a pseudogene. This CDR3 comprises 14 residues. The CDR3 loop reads CASIPAGGAQPQHF. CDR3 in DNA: TGTGCCAGCATTCCAGCAGGGGGTGCTCAGCCCCAGCATTTT.

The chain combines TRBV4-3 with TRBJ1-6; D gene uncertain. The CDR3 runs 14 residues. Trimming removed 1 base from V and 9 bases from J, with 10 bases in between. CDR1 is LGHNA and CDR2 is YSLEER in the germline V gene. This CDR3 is CASSQAWSLSPLHF. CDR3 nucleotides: TGCGCCAGCAGCCAAGCTTGGTCACTTTCACCCCTCCACTTT.

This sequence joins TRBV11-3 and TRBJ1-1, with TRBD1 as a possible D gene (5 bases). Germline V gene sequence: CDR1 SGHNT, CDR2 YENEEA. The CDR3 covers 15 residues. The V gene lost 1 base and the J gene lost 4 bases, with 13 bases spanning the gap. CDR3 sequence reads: CASSLGRAQGTEAFF. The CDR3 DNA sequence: TGTGCCAGCAGCTTAGGCAGGGCTCAGGGCACTGAAGCTTTCTTT.

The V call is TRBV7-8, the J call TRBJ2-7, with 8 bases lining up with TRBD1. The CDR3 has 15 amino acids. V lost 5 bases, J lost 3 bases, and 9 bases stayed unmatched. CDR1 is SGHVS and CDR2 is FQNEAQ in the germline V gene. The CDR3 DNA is TGTGCCAGCAGCATGACAGGGGTTGGGGGCTACGAGCAGTACTTC. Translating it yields CASSMTGVGGYEQYF.

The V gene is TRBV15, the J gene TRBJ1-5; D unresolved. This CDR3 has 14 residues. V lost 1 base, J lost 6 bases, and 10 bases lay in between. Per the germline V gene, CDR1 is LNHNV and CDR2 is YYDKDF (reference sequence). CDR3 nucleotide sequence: TGTGCCACCAGCAGAGGGGGTAACGCTCAGCCCCAGCATTTT. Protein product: CATSRGGNAQPQHF. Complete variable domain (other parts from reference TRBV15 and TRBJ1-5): DAMVIQNPRYQVTQFGKPVTLSCSQTLNHNVMYWYQQKSSQAPKLLFHYYDKDFNNEADTPDNFQSRRPNTSFCFLDIRSPGLGDTAMYLCATSRGGNAQPQHFGDGTRLSIL.

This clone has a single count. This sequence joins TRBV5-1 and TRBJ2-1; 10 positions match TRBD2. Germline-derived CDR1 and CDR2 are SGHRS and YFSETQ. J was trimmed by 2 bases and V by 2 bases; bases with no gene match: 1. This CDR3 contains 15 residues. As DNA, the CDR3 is TGCGCCAGCAGCTTCAGCGGGGGGGCCTACAATGAGCAGTTCTTC. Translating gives CASSFSGGAYNEQFF.

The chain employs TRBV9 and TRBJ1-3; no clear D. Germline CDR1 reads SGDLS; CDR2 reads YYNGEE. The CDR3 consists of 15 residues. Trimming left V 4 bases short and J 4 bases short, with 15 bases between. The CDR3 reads CASSPVGGLGNTIYF. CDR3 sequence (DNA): TGTGCCAGCAGCCCCGTAGGAGGGCTCGGAAACACCATATATTTT.

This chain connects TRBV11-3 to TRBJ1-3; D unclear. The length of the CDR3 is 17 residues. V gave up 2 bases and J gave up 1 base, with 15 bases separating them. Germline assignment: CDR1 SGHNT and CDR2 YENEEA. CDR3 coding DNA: TGTGCCAGCAGCTTATTTCTCGGGGAGAGTTCTGGAAACACCATATATTTT. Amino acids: CASSLFLGESSGNTIYF.

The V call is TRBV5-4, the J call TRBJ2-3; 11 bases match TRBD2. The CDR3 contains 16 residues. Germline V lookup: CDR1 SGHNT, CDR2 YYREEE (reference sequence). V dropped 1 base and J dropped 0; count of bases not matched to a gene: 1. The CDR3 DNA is TGTGCCAGCAGCTTGAGACTAGCGGGGAGCACAGATACGCAGTATTTT. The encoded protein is CASSLRLAGSTDTQYF.

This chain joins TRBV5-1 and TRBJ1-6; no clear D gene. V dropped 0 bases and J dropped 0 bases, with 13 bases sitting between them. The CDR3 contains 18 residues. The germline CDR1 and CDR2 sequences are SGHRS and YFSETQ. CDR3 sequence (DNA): TGCGCCAGCAGCTTGGTGGACCGCGGGAGCTCCTATAATTCACCCCTCCACTTT. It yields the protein CASSLVDRGSSYNSPLHF.